These 32 T cell receptor beta chains were all obtained from the same sample, sequenced in a study of control samples from healthy donors and cancer patients. Only in-frame clones appear in the TCRdb table, and some are missing; sequencing was by immunoSEQ multiplex PCR. This sample's table reports some 190,000 clones. Sample: blood. The receptors derive from a woman aged 25 to 45 in good health.

The chain uses TRBV4-1 and TRBJ1-4; tentatively, D is TRBD1 (6 bases). The CDR3 covers 16 residues. The germline V gene has CDR1 MGHRA and CDR2 YSYEKL. The V gene lost 0 bases and the J gene lost 8 bases, with 16 bases spanning the gap. CDR3 nucleotides: TGCGCCAGCAGCCAAGAGCCCACAGGGCTCGAAGAAAAACTGTTTTTT. This codes for CASSQEPTGLEEKLFF.

The chain couples TRBV9 to TRBJ2-5; TRBD2 matches at 14 bases. Germline assignment: CDR1 SGDLS and CDR2 YYNGEE. The J segment lost 2 bases and the V segment lost 3 bases, leaving 3 bases of the junction unmatched. The CDR3 spans 16 residues. CDR3 in DNA: TGTGCCAGCAGCGGAAGGACTAGCGGGGGGCAAGAGACCCAGTACTTC. This translates into CASSGRTSGGQETQYF.

The V call is TRBV28, the J call TRBJ2-7; 10 bases align to TRBD1. This CDR3 comprises 16 residues. The junction had 11 bases not matched to a gene; V was cut back by 3 bases and J by 6 bases. Germline V lookup: CDR1 MDHEN, CDR2 SYDVKM. In DNA, the CDR3 is TGTGCCAGCAGTTTTACGGAGACAGGGGGCTCATTCGAGCAGTACTTC. As protein: CASSFTETGGSFEQYF. Combining the CDR3 with reference TRBV28 and TRBJ2-7 gives the whole variable domain DVKVTQSSRYLVKRTGEKVFLECVQDMDHENMFWYRQDPGLGLRLIYFSYDVKMKEKGDIPEGYSVSREKKERFSLILESASTNQTSMYLCASSFTETGGSFEQYFGPGTRLTVT.

This rearrangement joins TRBV3-1 (or the pseudogene TRBV3-2) to TRBJ1-6; D is perhaps TRBD1 (6 bases). The V and J ends lost 4 bases and 8 bases respectively, with 18 bases between them. This CDR3 comprises 16 residues. Germline V CDR1 and CDR2: LGHDT, YNNKEL (reference sequence). Here the CDR3 DNA reads TGTGCCAGCAGCCCCCTCGAACAGGGATTTTATTCACCCCTCCACTTT. It encodes CASSPLEQGFYSPLHF.

The rearrangement uses TRBV29-1 and TRBJ2-5, with TRBD1 matching 10 bases. Losses at the gene ends were 3 bases for V and 0 bases for J; bases not matched to a gene: 4. The length of the CDR3 is 15 residues. Germline V gene lookup returns CDR1 SQVTM and CDR2 ANQGSEA. CDR3 region: CSVDGDRGNQETQYF. The CDR3 bases are TGCAGCGTTGATGGGGACAGGGGCAACCAAGAGACCCAGTACTTC.

The genes are TRBV5-6 and TRBJ2-6; unclear D gene. The germline gives CDR1 SGHDT, CDR2 YYEEEE. CDR3 length: 17 residues. Trimming left V 0 bases short and J 0 bases short, with 10 bases between. This CDR3 is CASSLVEVVSGANVLTF. DNA of the CDR3: TGTGCCAGCAGCTTGGTCGAGGTCGTCTCTGGGGCCAACGTCCTGACTTTC.

V is TRBV4-3 and J is TRBJ2-3; 9 bases fit TRBD2. V gave up 1 base and J gave up 8 bases; unmatched junction bases: 13. The CDR3 contains 17 residues. Germline values: CDR1 LGHNA, CDR2 YSLEER. CDR3: CASSQVVAGGEPATQYF. The CDR3 DNA reads as TGCGCCAGCAGCCAAGTCGTTGCGGGGGGGGAGCCAGCTACGCAGTATTTT.

The chain links TRBV10-1 to TRBJ2-1, with D maybe TRBD1 (6 bases). Germline V gene lookup returns CDR1 WNHNN and CDR2 SYGVQD (reference sequence). Deletions cut 5 bases from V and 2 bases from J, with 10 bases between. CDR3 length: 14 amino acids. The CDR3 is CASSRDTPYNEQFF. The CDR3 DNA reads TGCGCCAGCAGTAGGGACACTCCCTACAATGAGCAGTTCTTC.

V and J are TRBV7-2 and TRBJ2-3; D unclear. Looked up from germline, CDR1 is SGHTA and CDR2 is FQGNSA. The CDR3 runs to 12 residues. Trimming stripped 5 bases from V and 2 bases from J, with 5 bases between. CDR3 region: CASSTLTDTQYF. The CDR3 bases are TGTGCCAGCAGCACGCTCACAGATACGCAGTATTTT.

The chain joins TRBV4-1 to TRBJ1-5; D is ambiguous. The V and J ends lost 5 bases and 2 bases respectively, with 10 bases between them. This CDR3 has 14 amino acids. The germline CDR1 and CDR2 sequences are MGHRA and YSYEKL. The chain's CDR3 is CASSVQSGNQPQHF. The CDR3 nucleotides read TGCGCCAGCAGCGTACAGAGCGGCAATCAGCCCCAGCATTTT.

The J gene is TRBJ1-3, the V gene TRBV7-9; D is ambiguous. Looked up from germline, CDR1 is SEHNR and CDR2 is FQNEAQ (reference sequence). The CDR3 totals 15 residues. V was shortened by 1 base and J by 4 bases, with 11 bases between the two germline ends. This CDR3 reads CASSLGVGLGNTIYF. CDR3 coding DNA: TGTGCCAGCAGCTTAGGAGTTGGGTTGGGAAACACCATATATTTT.

J is TRBJ1-2 and V is TRBV29-1, with 9 bases aligning to TRBD1. With V trimmed by 1 base and J by 6 bases, 15 bases remained unmatched. This CDR3 has 17 residues. Germline V gene sequence: CDR1 SQVTM, CDR2 ANQGSEA. The CDR3 spells CSVEAPITGGLRNGYTF. The CDR3 coding sequence is TGCAGCGTTGAAGCCCCAATAACAGGGGGCCTGCGGAATGGCTACACCTTC.

This chain uses TRBV28 with TRBJ1-2, with D maybe TRBD1 (5 bases). Germline V CDR1 and CDR2: MDHEN, SYDVKM. Trimming removed 4 bases at V and 4 bases at J, with 16 bases between. The CDR3 has 15 residues. CDR3 in DNA: TGTGCCAGCAGTTCCCGCGGGACGGTTAGCTATGGCTACACCTTC. This translates into CASSSRGTVSYGYTF.

The chain has TRBV27 and TRBJ1-1; D is possibly TRBD1 (6 bases). Germline V gene lookup returns CDR1 MNHEY and CDR2 SMNVEV (reference sequence). V dropped 5 bases and J dropped 1 base, with 8 bases sitting between them. CDR3 length equals 13 residues. The CDR3 sequence is CASSSRGNTEAFF. CDR3 sequence (DNA): TGTGCCAGCAGTAGCAGGGGGAACACTGAAGCTTTCTTT.

The CDR3 spells CASSEAPNNFYEQYF. In nucleotides, the CDR3 is TGTGCCAGCAGTGAAGCCCCTAATAATTTCTACGAGCAGTACTTC. This chain connects TRBV2 to TRBJ2-7; no clear D. Trimming cost V 0 bases and J 3 bases, with 12 bases left between them. This CDR3 is 15 amino acids long. Germline V lookup: CDR1 SNHLY, CDR2 FYNNEI.

The V and J genes are TRBV27 and TRBJ1-2; D unresolved. CDR3 length equals 11 residues. V was clipped by 6 bases and J by 4 bases, with 6 bases between them. Looked up from germline, CDR1 is MNHEY and CDR2 is SMNVEV (reference sequence). The CDR3 DNA sequence: TGTGCCAGCAGGGGTGGCTATGGCTACACCTTC. Translating it yields CASRGGYGYTF.

This chain links TRBV19 with TRBJ2-3; the D gene could be TRBD1 or TRBD2 (5 bases each). V lost 8 bases to trimming and J lost 6 bases, with 12 bases between them. Per germline, CDR1 LNHDA and CDR2 SQIVND (reference sequence). This CDR3 region has 12 residues. The CDR3 nucleotides read TGTGCCAGTGGGGACCGGCGGGATACGCAGTATTTT. Its protein product is CASGDRRDTQYF.

V gene TRBV11-3 combines with J gene TRBJ1-1; 7 bases align to TRBD1. Germline lookup yields CDR1 SGHNT and CDR2 YENEEA. CDR3 length: 14 amino acids. V lost 5 bases to trimming and J lost 1 base; unmatched junction nucleotides: 4. The CDR3, as DNA: TGTGCCAGCAGCCCCCACAGGGGGAACACTGAAGCTTTCTTT. The encoded protein is CASSPHRGNTEAFF.

The genes are TRBV24-1 and TRBJ2-1, with D perhaps TRBD2 (6 bases). CDR1 is KGHDR and CDR2 is SFDVKD in the germline V gene. The germline V and J ends were trimmed by 3 bases and 4 bases, with 9 bases remaining between them. This CDR3 contains 14 residues. Here the CDR3 reads CATSDGGTYNEQFF. In nucleotides, the CDR3 is TGTGCCACCAGTGATGGCGGGACTTACAATGAGCAGTTCTTC.

CDR3 sequence: CASSPTGPYEQYF. CDR3 sequence (DNA): TGCGCCAGCAGCCCTACAGGCCCCTACGAGCAGTACTTC. This sequence joins TRBV4-1 and TRBJ2-7, with D tentatively TRBD1 (5 bases). The CDR3 is made up of 13 amino acids. Germline CDR1 and CDR2: MGHRA and YSYEKL. The V end lost 4 bases, the J end lost 2 bases, and 9 bases lay between the germline ends.

The rearrangement uses TRBV5-5 and TRBJ1-3; D not certain. The CDR3 contains 16 residues. Trimming took off 0 bases at V and 2 bases at J, with 12 bases between the two ends. Per germline, CDR1 SGHKS and CDR2 YYEKEE (reference sequence). The CDR3 bases are TGTGCCAGCAGCTTGGAACACGTTATCACTGGAAACACCATATATTTT. Protein product: CASSLEHVITGNTIYF.

The chain carries TRBV3-1 (or the pseudogene TRBV3-2) and TRBJ1-1; D call uncertain. This CDR3 has 15 amino acids. From germline, CDR1 is LGHDT and CDR2 YNNKEL (reference sequence). The germline V and J ends were trimmed by 4 bases and 0 bases, with 12 bases remaining between them. In DNA, the CDR3 is TGTGCCAGCAGCCCCCATGACGCCGTGAACACTGAAGCTTTCTTT. Its translation is CASSPHDAVNTEAFF.

CDR3 DNA sequence: TGCGCCAGCAGCTTCTCGGGGGAGAATCAGCCCCAGCATTTT. Protein product: CASSFSGENQPQHF. The chain links TRBV5-1 to TRBJ1-5; TRBD1 is a possible D gene (5 bases). CDR1 SGHRS and CDR2 YFSETQ come from the germline V gene. The CDR3 is 14 residues long. V was trimmed by 2 bases and J by 4 bases, leaving 10 bases between them.

The genes are TRBV5-5 and TRBJ2-7, with D perhaps matching TRBD2 (5 bases). This CDR3 contains 12 residues. The V end lost 4 bases, the J end lost 1 base, and 6 bases lay between the germline ends. Germline CDR1 SGHKS, CDR2 YYEKEE (reference sequence). CDR3 sequence reads: CASSLASYEQYF. Here the CDR3 DNA reads TGTGCCAGCAGCCTAGCATCCTACGAGCAGTACTTC.

The gene calls are TRBV27 and TRBJ2-1; the D gene is possibly TRBD1 (6 bases). V lost 2 bases and J lost 0, with 14 bases in between. Looked up from germline, CDR1 is MNHEY and CDR2 is SMNVEV (reference sequence). The CDR3 runs 17 residues. The CDR3, as DNA: TGTGCCAGCAGTTTAAGGTCGGACAGAAACTCCTACAATGAGCAGTTCTTC. Protein product: CASSLRSDRNSYNEQFF.

This chain links TRBV6-5 with TRBJ1-3; D may be TRBD1 (6 bases). The ends were cut back, 0 bases at V and 2 bases at J, with 8 bases in the middle. The germline V gene encodes CDR1 MNHEY and CDR2 SVGAGI. The CDR3 length is 15 residues. The CDR3 loop reads CASSYSAGAGNTIYF. The CDR3, as DNA: TGTGCCAGCAGTTACTCGGCAGGGGCTGGAAACACCATATATTTT.

V is TRBV11-2 and J is TRBJ1-1; 7 bases are a match to TRBD1. V trimming: 5 bases; J trimming: 1 base; junction bases outside the gene matches: 10. The CDR3 loop spans 16 amino acids. CDR1 SGHAT and CDR2 FQNNGV come from the germline V gene. CDR3 sequence reads: CASSPGPGTANTEAFF. The DNA for the CDR3 is TGTGCCAGCAGCCCTGGACCCGGGACAGCGAACACTGAAGCTTTCTTT.

V is TRBV7-8 and J is TRBJ1-1; D unresolved. The CDR3 contains 15 residues. The germline V and J ends were trimmed by 5 bases and 4 bases, with 17 bases remaining between them. The germline CDR1 and CDR2 sequences are SGHVS and FQNEAQ. CDR3: CASSPRWGMGTEAFF. In nucleotides, the CDR3 is TGTGCCAGCAGCCCCCGCTGGGGAATGGGCACTGAAGCTTTCTTT.

The V gene is TRBV20-1, the J gene TRBJ1-1; perhaps TRBD1 as D (5 bases). The CDR3 totals 11 residues. Germline lookup yields CDR1 DFQATT and CDR2 SNEGSKA (reference sequence). V was clipped by 6 bases and J by 6 bases, with 11 bases between them. The CDR3 sequence: CSAPQGSEAFF. DNA of the CDR3: TGCAGTGCACCCCAGGGATCTGAAGCTTTCTTT.

The genes are TRBV28 and TRBJ2-7, with D possibly called TRBD1 or TRBD2 (6 bases each). This CDR3 has 14 residues. In germline, CDR1 is MDHEN, CDR2 SYDVKM. Trimming shortened V by 7 bases and J by 6 bases, and 19 bases separated the two germline ends. The CDR3 sequence: CASTPGAPGFEQYF. For the CDR3, the DNA is TGTGCCAGCACCCCGGGGGCTCCTGGCTTCGAGCAGTACTTC. The variable domain in full, with the rest retrieved from reference TRBV28 and TRBJ2-7, is DVKVTQSSRYLVKRTGEKVFLECVQDMDHENMFWYRQDPGLGLRLIYFSYDVKMKEKGDIPEGYSVSREKKERFSLILESASTNQTSMYLCASTPGAPGFEQYFGPGTRLTVT.

V is TRBV6-1 and J is TRBJ1-3, with D unresolved. V lost 3 bases and J 4 bases, leaving 7 bases between the germline ends. Germline V lookup: CDR1 MNHNS, CDR2 SASEGT. The CDR3 is made up of 13 amino acids. The CDR3 loop is CASSDTGGNTIYF. Here the CDR3 DNA reads TGTGCCAGCAGTGATACGGGAGGAAACACCATATATTTT.

The chain has TRBV4-1 and TRBJ1-4; D is possibly TRBD1 (5 bases). The CDR3 runs 15 residues. Looked up from germline, CDR1 is MGHRA and CDR2 is YSYEKL. The V end lost 2 bases, the J end lost 4 bases, and 11 bases lay between the germline ends. The CDR3 bases are TGCGCCAGCAGCCAAATCGGGGGGAGTAATGAAAAACTGTTTTTT. It encodes CASSQIGGSNEKLFF.